This TCR beta chain comes out of a study of T cell clonality in common variable immunodeficiency. Points from the study as a whole: Links between repertoire features and CVID complications were heterogeneity-limited.

Germline V gives CDR1 PRHDT, CDR2 FYEKMQ (reference sequence). The CDR3 covers 16 residues. V lost 5 bases to trimming and J lost 3 bases; unmatched junction nucleotides: 9. This clone was seen repeatedly, ten times or more. Its target is not known. The read is 3 residues too short to cover the CDR3 end, so that end is filled in from the germline J gene. Equal genomic DNA amounts from CVID and control samples were sequenced. The repertoire was sequenced with immunoSEQ multiplex PCR; TCRdb's copy has only in-frame clones and lacks some. The sample counts 40,000 to 60,000 clones, none seen once; the ten largest own more than 1.5%.

This chain joins TRBV13 and TRBJ2-2; 7 nucleotides line up with TRBD1. This TCR came from a person aged 18 to 75 in good health. Material for sequencing was peripheral blood mononuclear cells. The CDR3 bases that were read are TGTGCCAGCAGCCCACGCGACAGGGTTTACACCGGGGAG. It yields the protein CASSPRDRVYTGE. The entire CDR3 reads CASSPRDRVYTGELFF.